This entry lists 27 T cell receptor beta chains sequenced from one sample in a study of T-cell memory formation after mild COVID-19. Using its own MiXCR run on the 5' RACE reads, TCRdb lists one record per CDR3 protein. The sample holds about 110,000 distinct CDR3 sequences, 18% seen once. Sequenced material: PBMCs or a T cell subset sorted from them (not recorded which). All receptors derive from a man aged 18 to 29 who had mild COVID-19 (a few samples of this study predate the infection). Cell type and time point are not known.

The rearrangement uses TRBV6-5 and TRBJ1-2, with D perhaps matching TRBD1 (6 bases). Trimming took 7 bases from V and 2 from J, leaving 8 bases between them. This CDR3 contains 12 residues. Germline assignment: CDR1 MNHEY and CDR2 SVGAGI. CDR3 sequence: CASTGTNYGYTF. CDR3 nucleotide sequence: TGTGCCAGCACCGGGACAAACTATGGCTACACCTTC.

This clonotype was found a few times. The chain joins TRBV4-3 to TRBJ2-3; a possible D gene is TRBD1 (5 bases). V shed 4 bases and J shed 2 bases, with 10 bases lying between them. In germline, CDR1 is LGHNA, CDR2 YSLEER. This CDR3 has 14 residues. The CDR3 spells CASSRLTDTDTQYF. CDR3 nucleotides: TGCGCCAGCAGCCGCCTGACAGACACAGATACGCAGTATTTT.

This rearrangement joins TRBV4-1 to TRBJ1-5, with D possibly matching TRBD1 (6 bases). The CDR3 loop spans 15 amino acids. The V gene's germline CDR1 is MGHRA and CDR2 YSYEKL. Between the trimmed V and J ends, which lost 3 bases and 2 bases, there was a span of 11 bases. The CDR3 loop reads CASSHSRQGNQPQHF. DNA for the CDR3: TGCGCCAGCAGCCATTCTCGACAGGGCAATCAGCCCCAGCATTTT.

This clonotype appeared many times. This chain connects TRBV12-3 or TRBV12-4 to TRBJ1-1, with 8 bases aligning to TRBD1. The CDR3 is 15 amino acids. Trimming took 5 bases from V and 6 from J; bases not matched to a gene: 11. The CDR3 sequence is CASSPTDREGAEAFF. The CDR3 region has the DNA TGTGCCAGCAGTCCCACGGACAGGGAGGGTGCTGAAGCTTTCTTT.

This clonotype was counted ten times or more. The rearrangement joins TRBV5-6 to TRBJ2-3; 10 bases fit TRBD2. Looked up from germline, CDR1 is SGHDT and CDR2 is YYEEEE. The ends lost 2 bases at V and 5 bases at J; junction bases unmatched: 11. The length of the CDR3 is 17 residues. Written as DNA, the CDR3 is TGTGCCAGCAGCTTCCTTAGCGGGGGGCCTCTAGGAGATACGCAGTATTTT. This codes for CASSFLSGGPLGDTQYF.

This chain links TRBV12-3 or TRBV12-4 with TRBJ2-5, with 9 nucleotides matching TRBD2. CDR3 length: 18 amino acids. Losses at the gene ends were 2 bases for V and 5 bases for J; bases not matched to a gene: 15. This CDR3 is CASSLTKGSGGVRETQYF. The CDR3 coding sequence is TGTGCCAGCAGTTTAACTAAGGGTAGCGGGGGAGTACGGGAGACCCAGTACTTC.

This clonotype was seen a handful of times. The chain carries TRBV29-1 and TRBJ2-5, with 8 bases identical to TRBD2. Germline trimming cut 4 bases from V and 2 bases from J; bases unmatched to any gene: 18. This CDR3 is 18 amino acids long. CDR1 is SQVTM and CDR2 is ANQGSEA in the germline V gene. The CDR3 nucleotides read TGCAGCGTTGGTAGCGGGGTTGATTACCAATGGACTCAAGAGACCCAGTACTTC. It is translated as CSVGSGVDYQWTQETQYF.

This clonotype was recorded a few times. The J gene is TRBJ2-1, the V gene TRBV6-2 or TRBV6-3, with 10 positions matching TRBD2. This CDR3 is 18 amino acids long. Germline loops: CDR1 MNHEY, CDR2 SVGEGT. With 0 bases clipped from V and 9 bases from J, the junction kept 14 bases outside the gene matches. The CDR3 spells CASSYSPPQRGGRGEQFF. The CDR3 DNA sequence: TGTGCCAGCAGTTACTCCCCCCCCCAGCGGGGGGGCCGGGGTGAGCAGTTCTTC.

This clonotype was observed a few times. The chain combines TRBV6-5 with TRBJ2-6; D is uncertain. This CDR3 spans 15 amino acids. Trimming cost V 11 bases and J 1 base, with 15 bases left between them. Looked up from germline, CDR1 is MNHEY and CDR2 is SVGAGI. The CDR3 nucleotides are TGTGCCTGCCGGACCTCCCAGTCTGGGGCCAACGTCCTGACTTTC. This sequence encodes CACRTSQSGANVLTF.

Concerning this clonotype: At one of its ends the junction is not consistent with the germline gene, which may arise from a read error. The rearrangement links TRBV7-7 to TRBJ2-2, with D hard to call. The V gene's germline CDR1 is SSHAT and CDR2 FNYEAQ (reference sequence). CDR3 length: 13 amino acids. The CDR3 DNA reads TGTGCTAGCAGCGCGGAACTCACCGGGGAGCTGTTTTTT. This sequence encodes CASSAELTGELFF.

This clonotype has just a few counts. The chain has TRBV5-5 and TRBJ1-5, with D possibly being TRBD1 (6 bases). Germline V gene lookup returns CDR1 SGHKS and CDR2 YYEKEE (reference sequence). This CDR3 contains 17 residues. V was clipped by 1 base and J by 5 bases, with 19 bases between them. The CDR3, as DNA: TGTGCCAGCAGCTTGTTTGCTTCGGGGGCAGGGGATCAGCCCCAGCATTTT. As protein: CASSLFASGAGDQPQHF.

This chain connects TRBV7-2 to TRBJ2-3; maybe TRBD2 (6 bases). V was pared by 5 bases and J by 2 bases, with 11 bases between. The germline V gene has CDR1 SGHTA and CDR2 FQGNSA. The CDR3 is 14 amino acids. The chain's CDR3 is CASSPTSFTDTQYF. The CDR3 DNA reads TGTGCCAGCAGCCCTACTAGCTTCACAGATACGCAGTATTTT.

The chain has TRBV24-1 and TRBJ2-3, with 10 positions matching TRBD1. The CDR3 runs 17 residues. Germline V lookup: CDR1 KGHDR, CDR2 SFDVKD. V lost 0 bases to trimming and J lost 1 base; unmatched junction nucleotides: 3. The CDR3 sequence is CATSDLRGTGGTDTQYF. CDR3 coding DNA: TGTGCCACCAGTGATTTGCGGGGGACAGGGGGCACAGATACGCAGTATTTT.

This chain links TRBV18 with TRBJ1-3; D is uncertain. This CDR3 region has 12 residues. V lost 7 bases to trimming and J lost 3 bases, with 7 bases between them. Per germline, CDR1 KGHSH and CDR2 LQKENI. CDR3: CASWTVGNTIYF. The DNA for the CDR3 is TGTGCCAGCTGGACGGTTGGAAACACCATATATTTT.

This chain uses TRBV10-3 with TRBJ2-2; D ambiguous. Germline V gives CDR1 ENHRY, CDR2 SYGVKD. The CDR3 is 14 amino acids. The ends were cut back, 5 bases at V and 6 bases at J, with 13 bases in the middle. The CDR3 spells CAISPTLSAGELFF. DNA of the CDR3: TGTGCCATCAGTCCGACGCTTTCCGCCGGGGAGCTGTTTTTT.

This clonotype was counted a few times. This chain uses TRBV5-1 with TRBJ2-2; a possible D gene is TRBD1 (7 bases). The CDR3 is 16 residues long. Germline CDR1 SGHRS, CDR2 YFSETQ. V gave up 4 bases and J gave up 3 bases, with 16 bases separating them. CDR3 coding DNA: TGCGCCAGCAGCCCCTCGCCCAGGGGGGACACCGGGGAGCTGTTTTTT. Translation: CASSPSPRGDTGELFF. The variable domain in full, completed from reference TRBV5-1 and TRBJ2-2, reads KAGVTQTPRYLIKTRGQQVTLSCSPISGHRSVSWYQQTPGQGLQFLFEYFSETQRNKGNFPGRFSGRQFSNSRSEMNVSTLELGDSALYLCASSPSPRGDTGELFFGEGSRLTVL.

This clonotype has a handful of counts. The J gene is TRBJ2-1, the V gene TRBV5-1; D may be TRBD1 or TRBD2 (5 bases each). CDR3 length equals 16 residues. CDR1 and CDR2 (germline): SGHRS, YFSETQ. V was trimmed by 0 bases and J by 3 bases, leaving 13 bases between them. The CDR3: CASSLEGDLNYNEQFF. CDR3 coding DNA: TGCGCCAGCAGCTTGGAAGGGGACCTTAACTACAATGAGCAGTTCTTC.

J is TRBJ1-2 and V is TRBV7-9; D is ambiguous. Germline values: CDR1 SEHNR, CDR2 FQNEAQ (reference sequence). This CDR3 comprises 14 residues. V lost 1 base, J lost 0 bases, and 6 bases lay in between. CDR3 bases: TGTGCCAGCAGCTTAGACAGCCCTAACTATGGCTACACCTTC. Amino acid sequence: CASSLDSPNYGYTF.

This clonotype was seen only a few times. This chain links TRBV20-1 with TRBJ2-7; D remains unclear. Per the germline V gene, CDR1 is DFQATT and CDR2 is SNEGSKA (reference sequence). Trimming cost V 2 bases and J 6 bases, with 8 bases left between them. This CDR3 region has 11 residues. CDR3 amino acids: CSARYWGEQYF. CDR3 DNA: TGCAGTGCTAGATATTGGGGCGAGCAGTACTTC.

This clonotype was observed a few times. The gene calls are TRBV7-2 and TRBJ2-7; D assignment may be TRBD1 or TRBD2 (5 bases each). Germline CDR1 and CDR2: SGHTA and FQGNSA. Trimming pared 2 bases from V and 2 bases from J, leaving 13 bases between. This CDR3 is 15 amino acids long. The CDR3 is CASSLRRGPTYEQYV. CDR3 DNA: TGTGCCAGCAGCTTACGAAGGGGACCGACCTACGAGCAGTACGTC.

The chain joins TRBV3-1 to TRBJ2-4, with 7 bases lining up with TRBD2. The J segment lost 0 bases and the V segment lost 3 bases, leaving 2 bases of the junction unmatched. The CDR3 is 15 amino acids. Germline V gene data show CDR1 as LGHDT and CDR2 as YNNKEL (reference sequence). CDR3 loop: CASSHRGVAKNIQYF. CDR3 bases: TGTGCCAGCAGCCACCGGGGGGTAGCCAAAAACATTCAGTACTTC. Full variable domain (rest looked up from reference TRBV3-1 and TRBJ2-4): DTAVSQTPKYLVTQMGNDKSIKCEQNLGHDTMYWYKQDSKKFLKIMFSYNNKELIINETVPNRFSPKSPDKAHLNLHINSLELGDSAVYFCASSHRGVAKNIQYFGAGTRLSVL.

This clonotype was detected only a few times. The chain carries TRBV5-6 and TRBJ1-1; a weak D match, TRBD1 (5 bases). V gave up 3 bases and J gave up 7 bases, with 16 bases separating them. CDR3 size: 14 residues. Looked up from germline, CDR1 is SGHDT and CDR2 is YYEEEE. The CDR3 bases are TGTGCCAGCAGCTGGGGGTCGGACCGACTTGAAGCTTTCTTT. Residues: CASSWGSDRLEAFF.

This clonotype was detected only a few times. The rearrangement joins TRBV5-1 to TRBJ1-1, with D possibly TRBD1 on 6 matching bases. Germline CDR1 is SGHRS and CDR2 is YFSETQ. The CDR3 is 16 residues long. V shed 4 bases and J shed 1 base, with 17 bases lying between them. The chain's CDR3 is CASSTDPGAENTEAFF. The CDR3 bases are TGCGCCAGCAGCACGGATCCGGGGGCCGAGAACACTGAAGCTTTCTTT.

The rearrangement links TRBV20-1 to TRBJ1-1; D is unclear. Trimming took 4 bases from V and 4 from J, leaving 7 bases between them. The length of the CDR3 is 11 residues. Looked up from germline, CDR1 is DFQATT and CDR2 is SNEGSKA (reference sequence). As DNA, the CDR3 is TGCAGTGCTAATCCGGGCACTGAAGCTTTCTTT. Protein product: CSANPGTEAFF.

This clonotype was observed a handful of times. The rearrangement links TRBV9 to TRBJ2-3, with no clear D. Germline-derived CDR1 and CDR2 are SGDLS and YYNGEE. Trimming took off 0 bases at V and 4 bases at J, with 6 bases between the two ends. The CDR3 consists of 13 residues. CDR3 sequence: CASSVAVPDTQYF. CDR3 DNA sequence: TGTGCCAGCAGCGTAGCTGTCCCAGATACGCAGTATTTT. Looking up the rest from reference TRBV9 and TRBJ2-3 gives the full variable domain: DSGVTQTPKHLITATGQRVTLRCSPRSGDLSVYWYQQSLDQGLQFLIQYYNGEERAKGNILERFSAQQFPDLHSELNLSSLELGDSALYFCASSVAVPDTQYFGPGTRLTVL.

This clonotype appeared many times. V and J are TRBV12-3 or TRBV12-4 and TRBJ2-1; 13 bases are shared with TRBD2. J gave up 7 bases and V 9 bases, and 3 bases lay outside the gene matches. The CDR3 length is 13 residues. The CDR3 reads CARTSGGANEQFF. CDR3 DNA: TGTGCCAGAACTAGCGGGGGGGCTAATGAGCAGTTCTTC.

This clonotype showed up many times. The CDR3 is CASSFLQGNNEQFF. In DNA, the CDR3 is TGCGCCAGCAGCTTTCTACAGGGTAACAATGAGCAGTTCTTC. The chain uses TRBV5-1 and TRBJ2-1; tentative D call: TRBD1 (6 bases). Germline CDR1 is SGHRS and CDR2 is YFSETQ. Trimming cost V 2 bases and J 5 bases, with 11 bases left between them. CDR3 size: 14 residues.